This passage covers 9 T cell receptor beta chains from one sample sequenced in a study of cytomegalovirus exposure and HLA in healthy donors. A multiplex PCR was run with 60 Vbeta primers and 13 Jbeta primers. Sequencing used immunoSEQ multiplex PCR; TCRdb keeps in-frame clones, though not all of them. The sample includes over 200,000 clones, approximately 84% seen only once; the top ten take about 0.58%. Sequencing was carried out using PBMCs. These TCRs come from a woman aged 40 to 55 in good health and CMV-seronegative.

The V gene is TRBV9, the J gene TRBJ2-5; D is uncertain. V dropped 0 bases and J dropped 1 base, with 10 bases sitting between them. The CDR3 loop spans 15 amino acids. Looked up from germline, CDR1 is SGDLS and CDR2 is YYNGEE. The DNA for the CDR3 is TGTGCCAGCAGCGTAGCTACGCAGGCCCAAGAGACCCAGTACTTC. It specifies CASSVATQAQETQYF.

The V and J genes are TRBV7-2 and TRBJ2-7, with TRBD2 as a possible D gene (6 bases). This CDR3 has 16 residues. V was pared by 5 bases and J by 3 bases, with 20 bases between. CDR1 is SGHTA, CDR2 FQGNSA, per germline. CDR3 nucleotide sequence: TGTGCCAGCAGCCTGGGACTCAGTTTGATCCTCTACGAGCAGTACTTC. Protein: CASSLGLSLILYEQYF.

The CDR3 DNA reads as TGTGCCCTACCCGTGAGCACAGGGGCGATGAACACTGAAGCTTTCTTT. Its translation: CALPVSTGAMNTEAFF. The gene calls are TRBV11-1 and TRBJ1-1; 7 nucleotides match TRBD1. This CDR3 has 16 amino acids. Germline-derived CDR1 and CDR2 are SGHAT and FQDESV (reference sequence). The V and J ends lost 11 bases and 0 bases, in that order; junction bases with no gene match: 15. The full variable domain, its missing parts supplied by reference TRBV11-1 and TRBJ1-1, is EAEVAQSPRYKITEKSQAVAFWCDPISGHATLYWYRQILGQGPELLVQFQDESVVDDSQLPKDRFSAERLKGVDSTLKIQPAELGDSAMYLCALPVSTGAMNTEAFFGQGTRLTVV.

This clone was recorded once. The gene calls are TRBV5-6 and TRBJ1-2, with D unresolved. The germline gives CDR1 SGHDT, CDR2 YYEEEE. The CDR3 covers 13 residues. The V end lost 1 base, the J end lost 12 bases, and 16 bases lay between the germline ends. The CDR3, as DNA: TGTGCCAGCAGCTTGCTGGTGACTTTTTCCAACACCTTC. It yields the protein CASSLLVTFSNTF. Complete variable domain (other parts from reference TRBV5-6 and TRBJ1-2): DAGVTQSPTHLIKTRGQQVTLRCSPKSGHDTVSWYQQALGQGPQFIFQYYEEEERQRGNFPDRFSGHQFPNYSSELNVNALLLGDSALYLCASSLLVTFSNTFGSGTRLTVV.

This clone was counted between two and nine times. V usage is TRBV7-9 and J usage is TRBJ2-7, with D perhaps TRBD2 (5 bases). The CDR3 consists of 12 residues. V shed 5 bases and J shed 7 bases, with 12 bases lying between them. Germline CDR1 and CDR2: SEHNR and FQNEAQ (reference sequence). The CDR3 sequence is CASSRGLEEQYF. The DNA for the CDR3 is TGTGCCAGCAGCCGGGGTCTTGAGGAGCAGTACTTC. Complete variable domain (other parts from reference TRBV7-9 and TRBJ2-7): DTGVSQNPRHKITKRGQNVTFRCDPISEHNRLYWYRQTLGQGPEFLTYFQNEAQLEKSRLLSDRFSAERPKGSFSTLEIQRTEQGDSAMYLCASSRGLEEQYFGPGTRLTVT.

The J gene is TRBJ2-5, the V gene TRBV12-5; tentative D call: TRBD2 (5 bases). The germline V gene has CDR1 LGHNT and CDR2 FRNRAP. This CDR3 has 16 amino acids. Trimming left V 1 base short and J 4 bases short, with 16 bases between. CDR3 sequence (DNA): TGTGCTAGTGGTTTGGGGCGGGCGGCGAGCGGAGAGACCCAGTACTTC. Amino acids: CASGLGRAASGETQYF.

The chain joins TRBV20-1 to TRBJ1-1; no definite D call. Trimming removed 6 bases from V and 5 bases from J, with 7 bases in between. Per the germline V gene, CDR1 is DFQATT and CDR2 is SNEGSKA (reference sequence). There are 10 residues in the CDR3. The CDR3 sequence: CSAPGTEAFF. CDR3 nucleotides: TGCAGTGCCCCGGGGACTGAAGCTTTCTTT.

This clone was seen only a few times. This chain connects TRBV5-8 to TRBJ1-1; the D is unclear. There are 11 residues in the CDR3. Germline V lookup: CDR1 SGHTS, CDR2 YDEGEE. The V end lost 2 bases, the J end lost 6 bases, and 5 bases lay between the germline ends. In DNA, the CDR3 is TGTGCCAGCAGCTTTGGGCCTGAAGCTTTCTTT. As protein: CASSFGPEAFF. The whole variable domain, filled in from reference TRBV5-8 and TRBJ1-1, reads EAGVTQSPTHLIKTRGQQATLRCSPISGHTSVYWYQQALGLGLQFLLWYDEGEERNRGNFPPRFSGRQFPNYSSELNVNALELEDSALYLCASSFGPEAFFGQGTRLTVV.

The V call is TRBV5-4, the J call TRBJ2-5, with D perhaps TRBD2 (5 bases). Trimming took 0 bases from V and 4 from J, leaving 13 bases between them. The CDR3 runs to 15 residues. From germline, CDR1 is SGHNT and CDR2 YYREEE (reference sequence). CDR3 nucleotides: TGTGCCAGCAGCTTGGCCGGACTCCCAACAGAGACCCAGTACTTC. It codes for CASSLAGLPTETQYF. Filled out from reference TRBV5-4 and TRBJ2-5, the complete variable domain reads ETGVTQSPTHLIKTRGQQVTLRCSSQSGHNTVSWYQQALGQGPQFIFQYYREEENGRGNFPPRFSGLQFPNYSSELNVNALELDDSALYLCASSLAGLPTETQYFGPGTRLLVL.